The 7 T cell receptor beta chains in this list originate from one sample, sequenced in a study of blood T cell repertoires in COVID-19. Profiled with immunoSEQ multiplex PCR; TCRdb holds only in-frame clones, not every one. The sample has about 87,000 clones; over 75% are singletons. The material sequenced was peripheral blood. These receptors came from a woman aged 65 to 85 with acute or convalescent COVID-19.

The chain has TRBV6-2 or TRBV6-3 and TRBJ1-5, with D perhaps matching TRBD1 (6 bases). V was clipped by 2 bases and J by 5 bases, with 13 bases between them. Germline V lookup: CDR1 MNHEY, CDR2 SVGEGT. This CDR3 is built from 15 residues. CDR3 DNA sequence: TGTGCCAGCAGTTACCCAAGGGGGTACGATCAGCCCCAGCATTTT. This gives the protein CASSYPRGYDQPQHF.

The V gene is TRBV19, the J gene TRBJ1-1; possible D gene TRBD1, 6 bases. Germline CDR1 LNHDA, CDR2 SQIVND (reference sequence). The CDR3 sequence is 15 residues long. V was clipped by 6 bases and J by 5 bases, with 19 bases between them. The CDR3 is CASRSGDQRWTEAFF. CDR3 nucleotides: TGTGCCAGTAGGTCAGGGGACCAGAGGTGGACTGAAGCTTTCTTT.

The V and J genes are TRBV6-6 and TRBJ2-1, with 8 bases fitting TRBD2. The CDR3 is made up of 15 amino acids. V lost 7 bases, J lost 1 base, and 6 bases stayed unmatched. Germline V lookup: CDR1 MNHNY, CDR2 SVGAGI (reference sequence). CDR3 amino acids: CASTPGLVSYNEQFF. For the CDR3, the DNA is TGTGCCAGCACCCCGGGACTAGTATCCTACAATGAGCAGTTCTTC.

This clone showed up just once. The genes are TRBV6-2 or TRBV6-3 and TRBJ2-7; 7 bases are shared with TRBD2. Germline loops: CDR1 MNHEY, CDR2 SVGEGT. The J segment lost 7 bases and the V segment lost 5 bases, leaving 17 bases of the junction unmatched. The CDR3 totals 16 residues. DNA of the CDR3: TGTGCCAGCAGTAGGGCAGGAGCGGGGAGTCTGGGGGAGCAGTACTTC. Translating gives CASSRAGAGSLGEQYF.

The CDR3 protein is CASSQDRGLGYTF. CDR3 nucleotide sequence: TGTGCCAGCAGCCAAGACCGGGGGTTGGGCTACACCTTC. The chain couples TRBV14 to TRBJ1-2; tentative D call: TRBD1 (5 bases). The CDR3 is 13 amino acids. Germline V CDR1 and CDR2: SGHDN, FVKESK. With 0 bases removed from V and 8 bases from J, the gap between germline ends came to 10 bases.

The chain couples TRBV19 to TRBJ2-1; tentatively, D is TRBD1 (5 bases). V was clipped by 5 bases and J by 8 bases, with 13 bases between them. Germline values: CDR1 LNHDA, CDR2 SQIVND (reference sequence). This CDR3 has 13 residues. CDR3 sequence (DNA): TGTGCCAGTAGTTACCTACCCAGGGATGAGCAGTTCTTC. Translated, it gives CASSYLPRDEQFF.

The chain recombines TRBV18 with TRBJ1-2, with 11 bases lining up with TRBD1. Germline V CDR1 and CDR2: KGHSH, LQKENI. V lost 2 bases, J lost 12 bases, and 8 bases stayed unmatched. The CDR3 length is 14 residues. CDR3 amino acids: CASSPVSGQGADTF. The CDR3 DNA is TGTGCCAGCTCACCAGTATCAGGACAGGGGGCAGACACCTTC.